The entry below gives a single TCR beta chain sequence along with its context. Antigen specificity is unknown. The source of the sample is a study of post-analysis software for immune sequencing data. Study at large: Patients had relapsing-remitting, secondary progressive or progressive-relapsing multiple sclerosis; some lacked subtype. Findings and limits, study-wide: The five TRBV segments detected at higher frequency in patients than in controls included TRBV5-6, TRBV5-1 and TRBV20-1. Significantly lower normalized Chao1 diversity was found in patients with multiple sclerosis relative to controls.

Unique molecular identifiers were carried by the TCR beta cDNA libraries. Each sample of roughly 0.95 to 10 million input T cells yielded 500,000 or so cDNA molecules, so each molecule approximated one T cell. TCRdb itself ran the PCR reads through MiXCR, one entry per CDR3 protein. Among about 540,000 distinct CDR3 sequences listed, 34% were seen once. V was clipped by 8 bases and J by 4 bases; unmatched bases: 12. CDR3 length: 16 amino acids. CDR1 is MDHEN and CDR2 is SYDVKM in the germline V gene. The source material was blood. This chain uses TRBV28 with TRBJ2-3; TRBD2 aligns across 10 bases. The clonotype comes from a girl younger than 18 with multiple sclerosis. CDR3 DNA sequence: TGTGCCAGCGAGGGGGCCAGCGGGGGGGGCGCAGATACGCAGTATTTT. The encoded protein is CASEGASGGGADTQYF.